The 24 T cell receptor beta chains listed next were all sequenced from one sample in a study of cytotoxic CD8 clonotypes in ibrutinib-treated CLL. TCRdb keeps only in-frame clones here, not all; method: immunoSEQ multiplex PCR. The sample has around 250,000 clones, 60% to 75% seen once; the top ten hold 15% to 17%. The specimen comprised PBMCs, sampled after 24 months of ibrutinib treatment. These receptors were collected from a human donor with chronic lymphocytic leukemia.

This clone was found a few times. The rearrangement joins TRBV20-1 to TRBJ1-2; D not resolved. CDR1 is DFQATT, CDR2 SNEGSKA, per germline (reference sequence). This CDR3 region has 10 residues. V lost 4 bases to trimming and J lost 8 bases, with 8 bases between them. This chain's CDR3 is CSATLEGYTF. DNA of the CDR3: TGCAGTGCTACACTCGAGGGCTACACCTTC.

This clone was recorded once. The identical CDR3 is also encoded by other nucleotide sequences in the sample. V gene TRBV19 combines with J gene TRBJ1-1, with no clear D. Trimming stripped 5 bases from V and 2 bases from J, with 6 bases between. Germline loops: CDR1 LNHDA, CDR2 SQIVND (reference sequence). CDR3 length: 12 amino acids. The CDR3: CASSSPNTEAFF. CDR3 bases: TGTGCCAGTAGTTCCCCCAACACTGAAGCTTTCTTT.

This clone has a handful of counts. The CDR3 here is CASSPGQALGTQYF. In DNA form, the CDR3 reads TGTGCCAGCAGCCCGGGACAGGCACTTGGTACGCAGTATTTT. The chain uses TRBV11-3 and TRBJ2-3; 8 positions agree with TRBD1. In germline, CDR1 is SGHNT, CDR2 YENEEA. The ends lost 5 bases at V and 8 bases at J; junction bases unmatched: 9. The CDR3 has 14 amino acids.

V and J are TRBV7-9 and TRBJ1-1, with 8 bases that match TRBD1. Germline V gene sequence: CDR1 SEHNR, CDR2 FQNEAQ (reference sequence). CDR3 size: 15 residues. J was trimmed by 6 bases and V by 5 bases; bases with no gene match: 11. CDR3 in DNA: TGTGCCAGCAGCCAACAACCTTGGGACAGGTCTGAAGCTTTCTTT. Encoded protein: CASSQQPWDRSEAFF.

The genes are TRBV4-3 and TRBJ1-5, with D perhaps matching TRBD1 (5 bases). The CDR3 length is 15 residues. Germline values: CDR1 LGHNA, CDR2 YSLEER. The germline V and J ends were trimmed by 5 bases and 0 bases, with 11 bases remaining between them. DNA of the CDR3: TGCGCCAGCAGCGAGGGGATGTATAGCAATCAGCCCCAGCATTTT. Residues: CASSEGMYSNQPQHF.

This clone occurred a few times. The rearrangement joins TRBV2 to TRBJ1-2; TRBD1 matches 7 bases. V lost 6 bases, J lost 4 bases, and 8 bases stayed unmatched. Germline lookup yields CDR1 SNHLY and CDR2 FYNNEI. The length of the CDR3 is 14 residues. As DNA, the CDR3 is TGTGCCAGCAGAAGCACAGGGGAGACCTATGGCTACACCTTC. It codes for CASRSTGETYGYTF.

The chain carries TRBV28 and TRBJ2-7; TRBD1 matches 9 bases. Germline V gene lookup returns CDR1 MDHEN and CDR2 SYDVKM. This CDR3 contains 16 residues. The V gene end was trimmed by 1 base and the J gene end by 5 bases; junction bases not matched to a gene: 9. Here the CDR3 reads CASSLLGQGFPNEQYF. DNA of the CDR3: TGTGCCAGCAGTTTATTGGGACAGGGATTCCCCAACGAGCAGTACTTC.

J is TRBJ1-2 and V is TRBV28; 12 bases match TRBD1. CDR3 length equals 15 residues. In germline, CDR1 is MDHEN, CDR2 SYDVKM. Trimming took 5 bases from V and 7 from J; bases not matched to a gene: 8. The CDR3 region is CASSIPGQGAFGYTF. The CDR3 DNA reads TGTGCCAGCAGTATCCCGGGACAGGGGGCTTTTGGCTACACCTTC.

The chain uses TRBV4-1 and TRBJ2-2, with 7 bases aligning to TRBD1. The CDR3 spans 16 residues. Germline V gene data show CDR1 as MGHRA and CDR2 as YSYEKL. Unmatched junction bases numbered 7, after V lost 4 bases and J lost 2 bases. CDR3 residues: CASSPRGQLNTGELFF. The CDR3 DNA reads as TGCGCCAGCAGCCCACGGGGACAGCTAAACACCGGGGAGCTGTTTTTT.

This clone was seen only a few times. The CDR3 protein is CASSLSSASYEQYF. DNA for the CDR3: TGTGCCAGCAGCTTATCTAGCGCGTCCTACGAGCAGTACTTC. The chain uses TRBV11-1 and TRBJ2-7; D may be TRBD2 (6 bases). V dropped 2 bases and J dropped 1 base, with 9 bases sitting between them. CDR1 and CDR2 (germline): SGHAT, FQDESV (reference sequence). This CDR3 comprises 14 residues.

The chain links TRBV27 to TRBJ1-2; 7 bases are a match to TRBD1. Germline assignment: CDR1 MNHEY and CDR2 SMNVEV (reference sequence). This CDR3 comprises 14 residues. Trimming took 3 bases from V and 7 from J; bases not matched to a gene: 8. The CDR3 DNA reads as TGTGCCAGCAGTTTTGAGGGGGCTCTGGGTGGCTACACCTTC. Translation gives CASSFEGALGGYTF.

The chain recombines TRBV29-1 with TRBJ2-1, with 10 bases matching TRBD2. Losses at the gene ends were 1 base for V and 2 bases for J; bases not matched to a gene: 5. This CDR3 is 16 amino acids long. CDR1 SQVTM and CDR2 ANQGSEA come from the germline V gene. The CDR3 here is CSVEGLAGETYNEQFF. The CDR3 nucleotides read TGCAGCGTTGAAGGGCTAGCGGGAGAAACCTACAATGAGCAGTTCTTC.

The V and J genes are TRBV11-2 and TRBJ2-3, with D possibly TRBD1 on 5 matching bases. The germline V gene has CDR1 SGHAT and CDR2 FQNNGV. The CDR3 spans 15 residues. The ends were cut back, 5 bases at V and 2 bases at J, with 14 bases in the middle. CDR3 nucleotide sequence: TGTGCCAGCAGCCCTGGGGCAGAGCCCACAGATACGCAGTATTTT. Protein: CASSPGAEPTDTQYF.

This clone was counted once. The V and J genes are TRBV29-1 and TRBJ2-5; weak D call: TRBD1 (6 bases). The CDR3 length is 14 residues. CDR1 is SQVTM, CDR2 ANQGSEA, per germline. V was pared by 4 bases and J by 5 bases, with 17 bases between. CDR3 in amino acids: CSVVAQGAAETQYF. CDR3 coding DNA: TGCAGCGTTGTGGCACAGGGCGCGGCGGAGACCCAGTACTTC.

CDR3 DNA: TGTGCCAGCAGTTCGGGACTAGCGGGACGTAATGAGCAGTTCTTC. Translating gives CASSSGLAGRNEQFF. The gene calls are TRBV28 and TRBJ2-1, with 13 nucleotides matching TRBD2. The V and J ends lost 4 bases and 7 bases, in that order; junction bases with no gene match: 4. Looked up from germline, CDR1 is MDHEN and CDR2 is SYDVKM. The length of the CDR3 is 15 residues.

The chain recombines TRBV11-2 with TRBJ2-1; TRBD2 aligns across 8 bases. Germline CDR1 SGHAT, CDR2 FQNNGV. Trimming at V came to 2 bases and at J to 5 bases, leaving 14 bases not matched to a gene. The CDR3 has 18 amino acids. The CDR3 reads CASSLLRVRGRPHNEQFF. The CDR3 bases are TGTGCCAGCAGCTTACTTCGGGTTCGCGGGAGGCCGCACAATGAGCAGTTCTTC.

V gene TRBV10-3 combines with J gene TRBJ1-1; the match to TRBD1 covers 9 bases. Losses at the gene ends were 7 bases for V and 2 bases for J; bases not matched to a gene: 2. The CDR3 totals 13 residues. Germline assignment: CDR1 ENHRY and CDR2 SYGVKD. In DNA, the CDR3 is TGTGCCATCAAGGGACAGGGCAACACTGAAGCTTTCTTT. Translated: CAIKGQGNTEAFF.

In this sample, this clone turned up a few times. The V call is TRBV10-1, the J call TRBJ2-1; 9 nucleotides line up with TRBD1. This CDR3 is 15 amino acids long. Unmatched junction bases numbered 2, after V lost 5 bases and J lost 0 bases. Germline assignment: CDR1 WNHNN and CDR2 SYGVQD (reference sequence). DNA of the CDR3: TGCGCCAGCAGTTCACAGGGGGCCTCCTACAATGAGCAGTTCTTC. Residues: CASSSQGASYNEQFF.

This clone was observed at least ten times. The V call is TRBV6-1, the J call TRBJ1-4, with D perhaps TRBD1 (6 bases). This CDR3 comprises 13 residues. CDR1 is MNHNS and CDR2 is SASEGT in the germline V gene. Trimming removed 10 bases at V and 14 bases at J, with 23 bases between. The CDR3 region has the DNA TGTGCCAACCTGACAGGAAGGCCGCGAGGGCTGTTTTTT. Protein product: CANLTGRPRGLFF.

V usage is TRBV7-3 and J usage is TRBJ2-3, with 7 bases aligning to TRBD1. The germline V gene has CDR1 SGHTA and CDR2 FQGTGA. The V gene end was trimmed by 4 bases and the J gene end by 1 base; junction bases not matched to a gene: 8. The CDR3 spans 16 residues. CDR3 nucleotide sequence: TGTGCCAGCAGCTCACAGGGGAGTTGGGGCACAGATACGCAGTATTTT. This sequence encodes CASSSQGSWGTDTQYF. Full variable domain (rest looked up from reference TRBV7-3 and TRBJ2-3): GAGVSQTPSNKVTEKGKYVELRCDPISGHTALYWYRQSLGQGPEFLIYFQGTGAADDSGLPNDRFFAVRPEGSVSTLKIQRTERGDSAVYLCASSSQGSWGTDTQYFGPGTRLTVL.

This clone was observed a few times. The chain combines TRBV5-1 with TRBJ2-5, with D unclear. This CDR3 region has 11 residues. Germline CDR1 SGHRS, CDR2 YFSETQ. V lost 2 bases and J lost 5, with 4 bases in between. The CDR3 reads CASSFTETQYF. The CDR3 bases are TGCGCCAGCAGCTTCACCGAGACCCAGTACTTC.

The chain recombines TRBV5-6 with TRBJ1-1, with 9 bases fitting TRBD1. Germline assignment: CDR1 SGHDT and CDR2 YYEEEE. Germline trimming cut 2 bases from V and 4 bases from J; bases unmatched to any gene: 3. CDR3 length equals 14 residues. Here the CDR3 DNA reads TGTGCCAGCAGCTTACAGGGGGCGGTCACTGAAGCTTTCTTT. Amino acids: CASSLQGAVTEAFF.

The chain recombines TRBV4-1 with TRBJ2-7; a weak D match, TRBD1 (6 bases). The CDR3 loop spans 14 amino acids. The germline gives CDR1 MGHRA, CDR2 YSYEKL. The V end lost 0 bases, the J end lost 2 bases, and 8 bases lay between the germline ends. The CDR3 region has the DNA TGCGCCAGCAGCCAAGAGGACAGAACCTACGAGCAGTACTTC. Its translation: CASSQEDRTYEQYF.

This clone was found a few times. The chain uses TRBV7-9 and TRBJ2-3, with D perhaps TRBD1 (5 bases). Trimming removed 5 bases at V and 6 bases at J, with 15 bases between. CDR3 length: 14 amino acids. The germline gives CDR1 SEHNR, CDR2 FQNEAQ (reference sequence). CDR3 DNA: TGTGCCAGCAGCCGAGATAGGGCAGGGGATACGCAGTATTTT. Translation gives CASSRDRAGDTQYF.